This T cell receptor beta chain was identified in a study of cytomegalovirus exposure and HLA in healthy donors. Trimming removed 9 bases from V and 7 bases from J; junction bases left unmatched: 14. The CDR3 sequence is 15 residues long. Germline V gives CDR1 SGHNT, CDR2 YENEEA. This PCR relied on a set of 60 Vbeta primers and 13 Jbeta primers. Measured with immunoSEQ multiplex PCR; TCRdb has only the in-frame clones, and not every one. The data hold 150,000 to 200,000 clones, with roughly 79% observed a single time. Sequenced: PBMCs. This chain links TRBV11-3 with TRBJ2-1, with TRBD2 matching 8 bases. The sequence was collected from a young woman in good health and CMV-seropositive. The CDR3 DNA reads TGTGCCAGGCGCCCGGGACTAGAGAGACTAAATGAGCAGTTCTTC. This gives the protein CARRPGLERLNEQFF.